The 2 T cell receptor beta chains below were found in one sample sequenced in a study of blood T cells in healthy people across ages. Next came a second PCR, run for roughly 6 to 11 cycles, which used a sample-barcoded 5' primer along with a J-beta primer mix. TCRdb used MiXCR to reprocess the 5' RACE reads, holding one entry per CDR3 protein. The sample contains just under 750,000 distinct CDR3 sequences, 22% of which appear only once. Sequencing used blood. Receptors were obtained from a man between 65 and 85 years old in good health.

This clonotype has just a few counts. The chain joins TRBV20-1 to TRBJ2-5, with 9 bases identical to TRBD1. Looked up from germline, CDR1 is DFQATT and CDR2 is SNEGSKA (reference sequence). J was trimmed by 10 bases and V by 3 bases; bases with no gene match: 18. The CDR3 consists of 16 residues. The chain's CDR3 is CSARPPVGQGPSGQYF. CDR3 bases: TGCAGTGCTAGGCCTCCCGTGGGACAGGGACCGAGCGGCCAGTACTTC.

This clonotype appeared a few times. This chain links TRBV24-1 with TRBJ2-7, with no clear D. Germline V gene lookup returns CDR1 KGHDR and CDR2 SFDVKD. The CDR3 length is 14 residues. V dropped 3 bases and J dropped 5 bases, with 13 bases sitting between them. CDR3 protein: CATSDASPRDEQYF. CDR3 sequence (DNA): TGTGCCACCAGTGATGCTTCTCCCCGGGACGAGCAGTACTTC.